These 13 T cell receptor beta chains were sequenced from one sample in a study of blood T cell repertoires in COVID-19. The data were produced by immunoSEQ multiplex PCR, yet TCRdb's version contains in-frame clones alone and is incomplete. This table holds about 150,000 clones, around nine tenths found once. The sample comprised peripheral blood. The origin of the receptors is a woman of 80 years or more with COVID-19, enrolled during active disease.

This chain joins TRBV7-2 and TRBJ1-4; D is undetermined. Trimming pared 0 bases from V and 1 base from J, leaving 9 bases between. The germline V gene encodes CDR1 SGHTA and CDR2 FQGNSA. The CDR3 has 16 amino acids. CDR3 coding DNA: TGTGCCAGCAGCTTAGCGCCCTCAGGAACTAATGAAAAACTGTTTTTT. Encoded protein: CASSLAPSGTNEKLFF.

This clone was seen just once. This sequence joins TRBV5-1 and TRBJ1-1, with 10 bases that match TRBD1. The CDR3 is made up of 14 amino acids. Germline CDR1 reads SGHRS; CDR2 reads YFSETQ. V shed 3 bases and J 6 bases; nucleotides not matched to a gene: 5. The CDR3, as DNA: TGCGCCAGCAGCTGGGGACAGGGGACCCCTGAAGCTTTCTTT. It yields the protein CASSWGQGTPEAFF.

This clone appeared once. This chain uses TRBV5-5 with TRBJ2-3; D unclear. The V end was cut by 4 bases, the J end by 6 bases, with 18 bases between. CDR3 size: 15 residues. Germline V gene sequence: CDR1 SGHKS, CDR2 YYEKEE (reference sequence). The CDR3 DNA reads TGTGCCAGCAGCCTGTCCCCGGCGGATGGGGATACGCAGTATTTT. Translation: CASSLSPADGDTQYF.

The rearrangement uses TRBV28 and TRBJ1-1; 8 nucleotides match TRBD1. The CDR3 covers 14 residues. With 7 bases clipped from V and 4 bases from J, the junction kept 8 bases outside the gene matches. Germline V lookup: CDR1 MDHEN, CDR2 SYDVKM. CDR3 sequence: CASKDRGRITEAFF. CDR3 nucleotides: TGTGCCAGCAAAGACAGGGGCCGGATCACTGAAGCTTTCTTT. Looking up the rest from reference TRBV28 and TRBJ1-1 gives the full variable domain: DVKVTQSSRYLVKRTGEKVFLECVQDMDHENMFWYRQDPGLGLRLIYFSYDVKMKEKGDIPEGYSVSREKKERFSLILESASTNQTSMYLCASKDRGRITEAFFGQGTRLTVV.

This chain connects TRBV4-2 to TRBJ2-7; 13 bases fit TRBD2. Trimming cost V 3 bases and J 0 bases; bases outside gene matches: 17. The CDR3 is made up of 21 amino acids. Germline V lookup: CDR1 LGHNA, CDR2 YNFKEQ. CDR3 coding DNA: TGTGCCAGCAGCCATGAGAAACTAGCGGGAGGGCTGACGGGGCTCTCCTACGAGCAGTACTTC. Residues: CASSHEKLAGGLTGLSYEQYF.

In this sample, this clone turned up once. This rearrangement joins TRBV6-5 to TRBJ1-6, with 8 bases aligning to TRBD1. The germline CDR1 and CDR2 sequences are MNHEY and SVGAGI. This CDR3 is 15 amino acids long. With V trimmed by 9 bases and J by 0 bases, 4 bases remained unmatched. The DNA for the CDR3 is TGTGCCAGTGGACAGGGAAGCTCCTATAATTCACCCCTCCACTTT. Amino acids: CASGQGSSYNSPLHF.

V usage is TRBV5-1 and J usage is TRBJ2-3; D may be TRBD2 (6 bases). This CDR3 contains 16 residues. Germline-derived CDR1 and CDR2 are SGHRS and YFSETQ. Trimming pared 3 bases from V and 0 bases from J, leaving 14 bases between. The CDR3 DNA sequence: TGCGCCAGCAGCTGGGGCTCCGGGACTAGCACAGATACGCAGTATTTT. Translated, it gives CASSWGSGTSTDTQYF.

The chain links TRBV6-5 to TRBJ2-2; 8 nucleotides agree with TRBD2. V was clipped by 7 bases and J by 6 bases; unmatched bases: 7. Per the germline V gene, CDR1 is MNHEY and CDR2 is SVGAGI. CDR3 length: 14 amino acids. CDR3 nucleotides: TGTGCCAGCATTGGGCTAGCGGGCTCCGGGGAGCTGTTTTTT. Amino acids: CASIGLAGSGELFF.

Written as DNA, the CDR3 is TGCGCCAGCAGCTTGAGTAAGCGGGAGGGCACCGGGCAGTACTTC. It translates to CASSLSKREGTGQYF. The J gene is TRBJ2-7, the V gene TRBV5-1; TRBD2 matches 10 bases. The CDR3 consists of 15 residues. The germline CDR1 and CDR2 sequences are SGHRS and YFSETQ. V gave up 1 base and J gave up 9 bases; unmatched junction bases: 10. Full variable domain (rest looked up from reference TRBV5-1 and TRBJ2-7): KAGVTQTPRYLIKTRGQQVTLSCSPISGHRSVSWYQQTPGQGLQFLFEYFSETQRNKGNFPGRFSGRQFSNSRSEMNVSTLELGDSALYLCASSLSKREGTGQYFGPGTRLTVT.

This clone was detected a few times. As DNA, the CDR3 is TGTGCCAGCGGAATTAATGGAGTGTCTGGAAACACCATATATTTT. Translation: CASGINGVSGNTIYF. The J gene is TRBJ1-3, the V gene TRBV7-9; D unclear. This CDR3 is built from 15 residues. CDR1 and CDR2 from the germline V gene are SEHNR and FQNEAQ (reference sequence). V was cut by 8 bases and J by 1 base, with 15 bases left in between. Together with reference TRBV7-9 and TRBJ1-3, the CDR3 gives the full variable domain: DTGVSQNPRHKITKRGQNVTFRCDPISEHNRLYWYRQTLGQGPEFLTYFQNEAQLEKSRLLSDRFSAERPKGSFSTLEIQRTEQGDSAMYLCASGINGVSGNTIYFGEGSWLTVV.

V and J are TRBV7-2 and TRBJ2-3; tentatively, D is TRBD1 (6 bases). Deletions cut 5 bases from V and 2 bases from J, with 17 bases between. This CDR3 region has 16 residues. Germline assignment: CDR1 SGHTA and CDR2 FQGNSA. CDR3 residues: CASSRRQAHPTDTQYF. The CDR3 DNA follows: TGTGCCAGCAGCCGCCGACAGGCCCATCCCACAGATACGCAGTATTTT.

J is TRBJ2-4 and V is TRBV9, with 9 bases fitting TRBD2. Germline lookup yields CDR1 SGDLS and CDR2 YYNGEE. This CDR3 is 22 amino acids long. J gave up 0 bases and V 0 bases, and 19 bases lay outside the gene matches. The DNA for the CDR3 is TGTGCCAGCAGCGTAGCTCCCCTCGTCCCGGGACTAGCTCCCCTAGCCAAAAACATTCAGTACTTC. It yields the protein CASSVAPLVPGLAPLAKNIQYF.

CDR3 residues: CASSQEMGGGQPQHF. The CDR3 nucleotides are TGTGCCAGCAGCCAGGAAATGGGCGGAGGCCAGCCCCAGCATTTT. V and J are TRBV4-2 and TRBJ1-5; D not certain. The CDR3 has 15 residues. Trimming stripped 3 bases from V and 7 bases from J, with 16 bases between. Germline V gene lookup returns CDR1 LGHNA and CDR2 YNFKEQ.